These 14 T cell receptor beta chains originate from one sample sequenced in a study of T cells after yellow fever vaccination. Each CDR3 protein gets one entry after TCRdb re-called the 5' RACE reads with MiXCR. The data contain about 430,000 distinct CDR3 sequences, roughly a sixth of them singletons. The input for sequencing was PBMCs, taken before the yellow fever booster vaccination. Every receptor here comes from a man between 18 and 35 years old who received the YFV17D yellow fever vaccine.

V gene TRBV20-1 combines with J gene TRBJ2-4; D is unclear. The CDR3 extends over 15 amino acids. V was trimmed by 6 bases and J by 1 base, leaving 16 bases between them. Germline CDR1 and CDR2: DFQATT and SNEGSKA (reference sequence). CDR3 in amino acids: CSAPDWGAAKNIQYF. CDR3 DNA: TGCAGTGCCCCTGACTGGGGTGCGGCCAAAAACATTCAGTACTTC.

The V gene is TRBV28, the J gene TRBJ1-2; D might be TRBD1 (6 bases). The length of the CDR3 is 13 residues. The V and J ends lost 6 bases and 6 bases respectively, with 14 bases between them. Germline CDR1 reads MDHEN; CDR2 reads SYDVKM. The DNA of the CDR3 is TGTGCCAGCAGCTCTAGGACAGTCAATGGCTACACCTTC. It specifies CASSSRTVNGYTF.

This clonotype was counted between two and nine times. The J gene is TRBJ2-5, the V gene TRBV5-1; 7 bases map to TRBD2. Germline values: CDR1 SGHRS, CDR2 YFSETQ. This CDR3 spans 15 amino acids. Trimming cost V 5 bases and J 5 bases; bases outside gene matches: 12. Written as DNA, the CDR3 is TGCGCCAGCAGTCTGTCCCCTACTAGCGCTGAGACCCAGTACTTC. This gives the protein CASSLSPTSAETQYF.

The chain employs TRBV5-1 and TRBJ2-5, with D maybe TRBD2 (7 bases). CDR1 is SGHRS, CDR2 YFSETQ, per germline. The CDR3 covers 13 residues. The germline V and J ends were trimmed by 4 bases and 4 bases, with 11 bases remaining between them. The CDR3 loop reads CASSEGGLETQYF. The CDR3 nucleotides are TGCGCCAGCAGCGAGGGGGGGCTAGAGACCCAGTACTTC.

The chain has TRBV27 and TRBJ2-5, with D tentatively TRBD1 (5 bases). The CDR3 has 13 residues. Trimming cost V 4 bases and J 1 base, with 7 bases left between them. CDR1 and CDR2 (germline): MNHEY, SMNVEV (reference sequence). CDR3 protein: CASSWGGQETQYF. For the CDR3, the DNA is TGTGCCAGCAGTTGGGGCGGCCAAGAGACCCAGTACTTC.

The chain uses TRBV5-1 and TRBJ2-3; weak D call: TRBD1 (5 bases). CDR1 and CDR2 from the germline V gene are SGHRS and YFSETQ. V lost 1 base to trimming and J lost 0 bases, with 12 bases between them. This CDR3 is built from 16 residues. CDR3 sequence: CASSLRGTPSTDTQYF. The CDR3 nucleotides are TGCGCCAGCAGCTTGAGGGGTACACCTAGCACAGATACGCAGTATTTT.

This clonotype was found a few times. The chain combines TRBV20-1 with TRBJ2-4, with 7 bases aligning to TRBD2. The CDR3 consists of 14 residues. Germline V gene data show CDR1 as DFQATT and CDR2 as SNEGSKA (reference sequence). Trimming cost V 0 bases and J 6 bases; bases outside gene matches: 5. The CDR3 region has the DNA TGCAGTGCTAGAGATCGGGGCGGGGGAAACATTCAGTACTTC. Translation: CSARDRGGGNIQYF.

This clonotype was counted a few times. This rearrangement joins TRBV28 to TRBJ2-7; D is tentatively TRBD1 or TRBD2 (6 bases each). Trimming removed 2 bases at V and 7 bases at J, with 18 bases between. CDR1 is MDHEN, CDR2 SYDVKM, per germline. This CDR3 is 15 amino acids long. CDR3: CASSLRGVILGEQYV. In DNA form, the CDR3 reads TGTGCCAGCAGTTTAAGGGGGGTGATTTTAGGTGAGCAGTACGTC.

The chain has TRBV5-3 and TRBJ2-7, with D uncertain. TRBV5-3 falls under the ORF class, with uncertain function. The CDR3 runs 14 residues. Deletions cut 5 bases from V and 2 bases from J, with 14 bases between. CDR3 protein: CARSQSDQPYEQYV. The CDR3 region has the DNA TGTGCCAGAAGTCAGAGCGACCAACCCTACGAGCAGTACGTC.

The chain carries TRBV12-3 or TRBV12-4 and TRBJ2-5; D is perhaps TRBD1 (6 bases). This CDR3 spans 19 amino acids. The V and J ends lost 3 bases and 4 bases respectively, with 27 bases between them. Written as DNA, the CDR3 is TGTGCCAGCAGTTTTTCGCTTGCAATGGGACATCAGTCATCAGAGACCCAGTACTTC. Translated, it gives CASSFSLAMGHQSSETQYF.

This clonotype turned up a few times. The chain combines TRBV10-3 with TRBJ1-2; a possible D gene is TRBD1 (5 bases). CDR3 length: 12 amino acids. With 11 bases removed from V and 0 bases from J, the gap between germline ends came to 10 bases. Germline V gene lookup returns CDR1 ENHRY and CDR2 SYGVKD. CDR3 DNA: TGTGCCGCCACAGGTACTAACTATGGCTACACCTTC. As protein: CAATGTNYGYTF.

The chain combines TRBV6-2 or TRBV6-3 with TRBJ2-5, with 10 bases lining up with TRBD2. Germline CDR1 MNHEY, CDR2 SVGEGT. V gave up 2 bases and J gave up 3 bases; unmatched junction bases: 24. This CDR3 has 22 amino acids. The chain's CDR3 is CASSYPLGVASGGPGAEETQYF. The DNA for the CDR3 is TGTGCCAGCAGTTACCCCCTTGGGGTTGCTAGCGGGGGCCCCGGGGCGGAAGAGACCCAGTACTTC.

The chain has TRBV7-9 and TRBJ2-1; D gene uncertain. Trimming pared 3 bases from V and 15 bases from J, leaving 3 bases between. The CDR3 has 8 residues. CDR1 and CDR2 from the germline V gene are SEHNR and FQNEAQ (reference sequence). In DNA, the CDR3 is TGTGCCAGCAGCTTCGGGTTCTTC. Amino acids: CASSFGFF. Supplemented by reference TRBV7-9 and TRBJ2-1, the full variable domain reads DTGVSQNPRHKITKRGQNVTFRCDPISEHNRLYWYRQTLGQGPEFLTYFQNEAQLEKSRLLSDRFSAERPKGSFSTLEIQRTEQGDSAMYLCASSFGFFGPGTRLTVL.

V gene TRBV4-3 combines with J gene TRBJ1-4, with a weak D call TRBD1 (6 bases). Trimming took off 4 bases at V and 0 bases at J, with 21 bases between the two ends. From germline, CDR1 is LGHNA and CDR2 YSLEER. CDR3 size: 19 residues. The CDR3, as DNA: TGCGCCAGCAGCCGCGGGCGGGGGGCGCTTAGGGCAACTAATGAAAAACTGTTTTTT. Translated, it gives CASSRGRGALRATNEKLFF.